A few counts support the clone carrying this T cell receptor (beta chain). TCRdb reprocessed the 5' RACE reads via MiXCR and lists one record per CDR3 protein. This table holds 250,000 or so distinct CDR3 sequences, roughly a quarter found once. CDR3 size: 10 residues. Unmatched junction bases numbered 3, after V lost 4 bases and J lost 14 bases. Germline values: CDR1 SQVTM, CDR2 ANQGSEA. The data were obtained in a study of CD8 T cells in ankylosing spondylitis. This chain connects TRBV29-1 to TRBJ2-1, with 9 bases aligning to TRBD1. The TCR sequence derives from a male donor with ankylosing spondylitis or in good health (not recorded which). Sequencing was done on a sample of blood, either unsorted or a sorted T cell fraction (not recorded which). In DNA, the CDR3 is TGCAGCGTTGTTCGGGACAGGGAGTTCTTC. This translates into CSVVRDREFF.